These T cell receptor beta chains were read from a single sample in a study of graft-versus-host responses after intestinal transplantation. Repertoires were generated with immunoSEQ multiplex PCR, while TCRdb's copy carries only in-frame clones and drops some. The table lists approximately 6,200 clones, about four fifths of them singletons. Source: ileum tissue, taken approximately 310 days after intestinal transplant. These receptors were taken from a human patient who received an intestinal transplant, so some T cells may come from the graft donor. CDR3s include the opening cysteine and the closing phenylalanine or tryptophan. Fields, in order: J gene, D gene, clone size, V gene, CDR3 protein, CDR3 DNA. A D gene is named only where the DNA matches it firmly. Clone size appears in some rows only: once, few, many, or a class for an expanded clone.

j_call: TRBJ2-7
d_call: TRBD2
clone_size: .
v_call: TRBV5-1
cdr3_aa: CASSPKGREGYEQYF
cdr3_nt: TGCGCCAGCAGCCCTAAAGGCAGGGAGGGTTACGAGCAGTACTTC

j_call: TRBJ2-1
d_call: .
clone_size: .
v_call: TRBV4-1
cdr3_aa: CASSQVYGGQHNEQFF
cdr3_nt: TGCGCCAGCAGCCAAGTTTATGGGGGGCAGCACAATGAGCAGTTCTTC

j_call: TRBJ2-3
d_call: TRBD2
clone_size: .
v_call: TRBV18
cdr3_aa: CASSKSGGAGTDTQYF
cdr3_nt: TGTGCCAGCTCAAAAAGCGGGGGGGCTGGCACAGATACGCAGTATTTT

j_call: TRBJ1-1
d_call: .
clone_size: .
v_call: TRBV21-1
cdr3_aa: CASSKAGGTEAFF
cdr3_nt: TGTGCCAGCAGCAAAGCAGGGGGCACTGAAGCTTTCTTT

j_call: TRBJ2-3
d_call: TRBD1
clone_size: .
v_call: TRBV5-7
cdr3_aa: CASSLVRTGGDTQYF
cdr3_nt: TGTGCCAGCAGCTTGGTCCGGACAGGGGGCGATACGCAGTATTTT

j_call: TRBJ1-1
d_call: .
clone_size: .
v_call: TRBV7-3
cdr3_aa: CASSLDPNTEAFF
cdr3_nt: TGTGCCAGCAGCTTAGACCCTAACACTGAAGCTTTCTTT

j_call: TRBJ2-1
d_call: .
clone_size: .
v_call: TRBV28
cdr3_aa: CASSTLWASEVNEQFF
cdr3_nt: TGTGCCAGCAGTACCCTGTGGGCCTCGGAGGTGAATGAGCAGTTCTTC

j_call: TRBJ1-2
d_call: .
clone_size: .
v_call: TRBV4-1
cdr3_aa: CASSQGWRWGYTF
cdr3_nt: TGCGCCAGCAGCCAAGGGTGGCGCTGGGGCTACACCTTC

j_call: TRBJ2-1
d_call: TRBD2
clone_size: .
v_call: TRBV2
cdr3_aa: CASSEGWGLAYNEQFF
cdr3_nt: TGTGCCAGCAGTGAGGGCTGGGGACTAGCTTACAATGAGCAGTTCTTC

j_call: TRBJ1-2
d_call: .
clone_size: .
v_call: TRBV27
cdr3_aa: CASSGNKDYYGYTF
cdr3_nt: TGTGCCAGCAGTGGTAATAAGGATTACTATGGCTACACCTTC

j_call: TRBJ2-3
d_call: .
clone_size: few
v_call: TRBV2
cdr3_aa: CASSGMFVADTQYF
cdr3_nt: TGTGCCAGCAGTGGGATGTTCGTGGCAGATACGCAGTATTTT

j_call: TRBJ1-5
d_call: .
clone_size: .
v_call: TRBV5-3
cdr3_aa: CARSPTACSNQPQHF
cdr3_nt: TGTGCCAGAAGTCCGACAGCCTGTAGCAATCAGCCCCAGCATTTT

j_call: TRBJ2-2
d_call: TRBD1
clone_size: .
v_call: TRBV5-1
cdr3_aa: CASSQRDRGTGELFF
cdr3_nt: TGCGCCAGCAGCCAGAGGGACAGGGGCACCGGGGAGCTGTTTTTT

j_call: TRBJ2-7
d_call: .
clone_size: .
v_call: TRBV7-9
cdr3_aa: CASSLGRVRQGRGSYEQYF
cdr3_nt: TGTGCCAGCAGCTTAGGGAGGGTCCGACAGGGAAGAGGCTCCTACGAGCAGTACTTC

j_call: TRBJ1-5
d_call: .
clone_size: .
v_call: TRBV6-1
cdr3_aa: CASRGPNQPQHF
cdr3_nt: TGTGCCAGCAGGGGACCTAACCAGCCCCAGCATTTT

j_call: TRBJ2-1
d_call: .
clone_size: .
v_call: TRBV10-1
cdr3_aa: CARPGTNNEQFF
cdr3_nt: TGCGCCAGGCCTGGGACCAACAATGAGCAGTTCTTC

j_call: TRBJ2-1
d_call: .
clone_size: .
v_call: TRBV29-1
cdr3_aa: CSVDYPGPANEQFF
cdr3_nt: TGCAGCGTTGATTACCCGGGCCCCGCCAATGAGCAGTTCTTC

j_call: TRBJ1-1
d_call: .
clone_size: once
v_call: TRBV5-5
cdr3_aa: CASSLAGWTFF
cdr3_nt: TGTGCCAGCAGCTTGGCAGGGTGGACTTTCTTT

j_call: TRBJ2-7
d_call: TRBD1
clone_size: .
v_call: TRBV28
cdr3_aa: CASSTTPGTGYEQYF
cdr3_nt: TGTGCCAGCAGTACAACTCCCGGGACAGGCTACGAGCAGTACTTC

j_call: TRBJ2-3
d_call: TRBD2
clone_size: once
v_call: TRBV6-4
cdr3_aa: CASSDGTSGTDTQYF
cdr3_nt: TGTGCCAGCAGTGACGGGACTAGCGGGACAGATACGCAGTATTTT

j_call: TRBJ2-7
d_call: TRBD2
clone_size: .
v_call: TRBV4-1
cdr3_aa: CASSLGTSGGSYEQYF
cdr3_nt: TGCGCCAGCAGCCTCGGGACTAGCGGGGGCTCCTACGAGCAGTACTTC

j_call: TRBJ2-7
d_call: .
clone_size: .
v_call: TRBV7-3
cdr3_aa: CASSLTGLSSSYEQYF
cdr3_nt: TGTGCCAGCAGCTTAACGGGGTTATCGAGCTCCTACGAGCAGTACTTC

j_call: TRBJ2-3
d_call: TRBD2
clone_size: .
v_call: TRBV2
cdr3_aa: CASRRLAGAYTDTQYF
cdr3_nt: TGTGCCAGCCGTAGACTAGCGGGGGCGTACACAGATACGCAGTATTTT